Below, 27 T cell receptor beta chains from the same sample are listed, as sequenced in a study of blood T cell repertoires in COVID-19. Method: immunoSEQ multiplex PCR; TCRdb's copy keeps in-frame clones and lacks some. The sample carries 30,000 or so clones, 65% to 70% recorded once. Sequenced sample: peripheral blood. The receptor set was obtained from a human donor in a cohort sampled during active COVID-19.

This clone occurred a few times. The chain employs TRBV7-9 and TRBJ2-3; 8 nucleotides line up with TRBD2. Unmatched junction bases numbered 10, after V lost 5 bases and J lost 3 bases. The CDR3 contains 16 residues. The V gene's germline CDR1 is SEHNR and CDR2 FQNEAQ (reference sequence). CDR3 sequence reads: CASSLGLAERTDTQYF. The CDR3 DNA follows: TGTGCCAGCAGCCTCGGACTAGCCGAGAGAACAGATACGCAGTATTTT.

The rearrangement links TRBV9 to TRBJ2-1; 7 bases align to TRBD1. CDR1 and CDR2 (germline): SGDLS, YYNGEE. This CDR3 is 15 amino acids long. The trim removed 0 bases at V and 4 bases at J, leaving 4 bases unmatched. The CDR3 spells CASSVATGRYNEQFF. The CDR3 DNA follows: TGTGCCAGCAGCGTAGCGACAGGGCGGTACAATGAGCAGTTCTTC.

This chain connects TRBV28 to TRBJ2-7, with 7 bases lining up with TRBD2. Germline trimming cut 6 bases from V and 2 bases from J; bases unmatched to any gene: 22. The CDR3 length is 19 residues. Per the germline V gene, CDR1 is MDHEN and CDR2 is SYDVKM. The CDR3: CASSSAALAVAQNTYEQYF. CDR3 sequence (DNA): TGTGCCAGCAGCTCCGCGGCGCTAGCGGTGGCCCAAAATACCTACGAGCAGTACTTC. Using reference TRBV28 and TRBJ2-7 for the parts outside the CDR3, the full variable domain is DVKVTQSSRYLVKRTGEKVFLECVQDMDHENMFWYRQDPGLGLRLIYFSYDVKMKEKGDIPEGYSVSREKKERFSLILESASTNQTSMYLCASSSAALAVAQNTYEQYFGPGTRLTVT.

This clone was seen more than once but under ten times. The chain joins TRBV19 to TRBJ2-3; 13 bases line up with TRBD2. Germline V gives CDR1 LNHDA, CDR2 SQIVND (reference sequence). This CDR3 comprises 16 residues. V lost 9 bases and J lost 0; bases outside the gene matches: 6. This CDR3 is CASSPLAGGSTDTQYF. CDR3 DNA: TGTGCCAGCTCCCCACTAGCGGGGGGGAGCACAGATACGCAGTATTTT.

This clone turned up a few times. This chain connects TRBV11-2 to TRBJ2-1, with 13 bases identical to TRBD2. This CDR3 has 17 residues. In germline, CDR1 is SGHAT, CDR2 FQNNGV. Trimming cost V 4 bases and J 9 bases; bases outside gene matches: 12. The CDR3 here is CASSSLRTSGREGEQFF. Written as DNA, the CDR3 is TGTGCCAGCAGCTCCCTCCGGACTAGCGGGAGAGAGGGTGAGCAGTTCTTC.

This clone was recorded once. The CDR3 bases are TGTGCCAGCAGCTTAAGGCAGGGGGGTGACGAGCAGTACTTC. Amino acids: CASSLRQGGDEQYF. The rearrangement links TRBV7-9 to TRBJ2-7; D is perhaps TRBD1 (7 bases). The CDR3 sequence is 14 residues long. Germline loops: CDR1 SEHNR, CDR2 FQNEAQ (reference sequence). V lost 2 bases and J 5 bases, leaving 13 bases between the germline ends.

The chain has TRBV7-9 and TRBJ2-2; 15 bases fit TRBD2. This CDR3 region has 17 residues. Trimming cost V 5 bases and J 4 bases; bases outside gene matches: 5. Germline V CDR1 and CDR2: SEHNR, FQNEAQ (reference sequence). CDR3 sequence (DNA): TGTGCCAGCAGCCGGACTAGCGGGAGGGCCGGCACCGGGGAGCTGTTTTTT. This translates into CASSRTSGRAGTGELFF.

The chain joins TRBV6-2 or TRBV6-3 to TRBJ2-1; 7 bases are a match to TRBD2. Germline loops: CDR1 MNHEY, CDR2 SVGEGT. Losses at the gene ends were 6 bases for V and 3 bases for J; bases not matched to a gene: 8. The CDR3 runs to 15 residues. CDR3 DNA: TGTGCCAGCAGCAGACTAGCAGCAAACTACAATGAGCAGTTCTTC. Translated: CASSRLAANYNEQFF.

CDR3 in amino acids: CASSLTGQNLYGYTF. The CDR3 DNA follows: TGCGCCAGCAGCTTGACGGGACAGAATTTGTATGGCTACACCTTC. The chain carries TRBV5-1 and TRBJ1-2; 7 nucleotides align to TRBD1. This CDR3 has 15 residues. V lost 1 base, J lost 5 bases, and 8 bases stayed unmatched. Per the germline V gene, CDR1 is SGHRS and CDR2 is YFSETQ.

The chain combines TRBV18 with TRBJ1-1; D is uncertain. Germline V lookup: CDR1 KGHSH, CDR2 LQKENI. The CDR3 extends over 14 amino acids. V lost 2 bases, J lost 0 bases, and 7 bases lay in between. This CDR3 reads CASSPAALNTEAFF. For the CDR3, the DNA is TGTGCCAGCTCACCAGCGGCGCTGAACACTGAAGCTTTCTTT. The complete variable domain, with remaining parts taken from reference TRBV18 and TRBJ1-1, reads NAGVMQNPRHLVRRRGQEARLRCSPMKGHSHVYWYRQLPEEGLKFMVYLQKENIIDESGMPKERFSAEFPKEGPSILRIQQVVRGDSAAYFCASSPAALNTEAFFGQGTRLTVV.

The chain links TRBV5-1 to TRBJ2-5; 9 bases agree with TRBD2. V trimming: 2 bases; J trimming: 5 bases; junction bases outside the gene matches: 10. This CDR3 spans 16 amino acids. Germline V gives CDR1 SGHRS, CDR2 YFSETQ. The CDR3 DNA follows: TGCGCCAGCAGCTTTTTTAGCGGGAGAAGGATGGAGACCCAGTACTTC. Translating it yields CASSFFSGRRMETQYF.

The genes are TRBV7-8 and TRBJ2-1; TRBD2 matches at 7 bases. J was trimmed by 5 bases and V by 6 bases; bases with no gene match: 10. Germline V gene lookup returns CDR1 SGHVS and CDR2 FQNEAQ. This CDR3 has 15 residues. The CDR3 is CASSLRLAPHNEQFF. In DNA form, the CDR3 reads TGTGCCAGCAGTTTAAGACTAGCCCCCCACAATGAGCAGTTCTTC. The entire variable domain, with the rest obtained from reference TRBV7-8 and TRBJ2-1, is as follows: GAGVSQSPRYKVAKRGQDVALRCDPISGHVSLFWYQQALGQGPEFLTYFQNEAQLDKSGLPSDRFFAERPEGSVSTLKIQRTQQEDSAVYLCASSLRLAPHNEQFFGPGTRLTVL.

This sequence joins TRBV7-8 and TRBJ2-1; TRBD2 aligns across 11 bases. The V and J ends lost 5 bases and 4 bases, in that order; junction bases with no gene match: 4. The germline CDR1 and CDR2 sequences are SGHVS and FQNEAQ. This CDR3 comprises 15 residues. CDR3 nucleotide sequence: TGTGCCAGCAGCGTTAGCGGGGGGGAATACAATGAGCAGTTCTTC. The encoded protein is CASSVSGGEYNEQFF.

This chain links TRBV9 with TRBJ1-4; the D is unclear. V lost 2 bases and J lost 0, with 8 bases in between. The length of the CDR3 is 15 residues. Germline V gene data show CDR1 as SGDLS and CDR2 as YYNGEE. CDR3 region: CASSVSTATNEKLFF. The CDR3 region has the DNA TGTGCCAGCAGCGTTAGTACCGCAACTAATGAAAAACTGTTTTTT.

The chain has TRBV11-2 and TRBJ1-4; D gene ambiguous. This CDR3 contains 12 residues. Trimming shortened V by 1 base and J by 8 bases, and 5 bases separated the two germline ends. Per the germline V gene, CDR1 is SGHAT and CDR2 is FQNNGV. CDR3 in amino acids: CASSLGGEKLFF. CDR3 DNA sequence: TGTGCCAGCAGCTTAGGAGGGGAAAAACTGTTTTTT.

This clone was counted once. The chain recombines TRBV7-3 with TRBJ1-6; perhaps TRBD1 as D (6 bases). The CDR3 has 16 amino acids. Germline V gene sequence: CDR1 SGHTA, CDR2 FQGTGA. Deletions cut 1 base from V and 5 bases from J, with 12 bases between. CDR3 nucleotide sequence: TGTGCCAGCAGCTTAATTGGCAGGGGAAATAATTCACCCCTCCACTTT. This encodes CASSLIGRGNNSPLHF. The complete variable domain, with remaining parts taken from reference TRBV7-3 and TRBJ1-6, reads GAGVSQTPSNKVTEKGKYVELRCDPISGHTALYWYRQSLGQGPEFLIYFQGTGAADDSGLPNDRFFAVRPEGSVSTLKIQRTERGDSAVYLCASSLIGRGNNSPLHFGNGTRLTVT.

Only one count was recorded for this clone. The V call is TRBV4-1, the J call TRBJ2-7, with a tentative D call TRBD2 (7 bases). V lost 1 base, J lost 1 base, and 14 bases lay in between. Germline lookup yields CDR1 MGHRA and CDR2 YSYEKL. This CDR3 is built from 16 residues. The CDR3: CASSQGEGGLSYEQYF. CDR3 DNA: TGCGCCAGCAGCCAAGGTGAGGGGGGACTATCCTACGAGCAGTACTTC.

The chain is built from TRBV7-9 and TRBJ1-4; D is possibly TRBD1 (6 bases). The CDR3 totals 12 residues. Germline values: CDR1 SEHNR, CDR2 FQNEAQ (reference sequence). The V gene lost 4 bases and the J gene lost 9 bases, with 9 bases spanning the gap. This CDR3 reads CASSSDSQKLFF. The CDR3 DNA sequence: TGTGCCAGCAGCTCGGACAGTCAAAAACTGTTTTTT.

This rearrangement joins TRBV9 to TRBJ2-3; possible D gene TRBD1, 5 bases. The ends were cut back, 3 bases at V and 3 bases at J, with 20 bases in the middle. There are 17 residues in the CDR3. Germline loops: CDR1 SGDLS, CDR2 YYNGEE. CDR3 loop: CASSASPLGVPTDTQYF. The CDR3 nucleotides are TGTGCCAGCAGCGCCAGCCCCTTAGGGGTACCTACAGATACGCAGTATTTT.

This chain links TRBV20-1 with TRBJ1-3; D is unresolved. The V and J ends lost 6 bases and 4 bases respectively, with 7 bases between them. The CDR3 runs to 11 residues. From germline, CDR1 is DFQATT and CDR2 SNEGSKA (reference sequence). The CDR3 nucleotides are TGCAGTGCGCTTAGAGGAAACACCATATATTTT. Translation gives CSALRGNTIYF.

In this sample, this clone turned up once. The genes are TRBV2 and TRBJ1-2; TRBD1 matches at 10 bases. V shed 5 bases and J 5 bases; nucleotides not matched to a gene: 8. The CDR3 runs 15 residues. Germline V gene sequence: CDR1 SNHLY, CDR2 FYNNEI. CDR3 sequence reads: CASSKETGGRYGYTF. The CDR3 DNA reads TGTGCCAGCAGTAAGGAGACAGGGGGCAGGTATGGCTACACCTTC.

This clone was observed a single time. The chain carries TRBV10-3 and TRBJ2-7, with TRBD1 as a possible D gene (6 bases). V was trimmed by 6 bases and J by 2 bases, leaving 8 bases between them. The CDR3 contains 12 residues. Germline V gives CDR1 ENHRY, CDR2 SYGVKD. The CDR3 here is CAIRDSTYEQYF. The CDR3 DNA is TGTGCCATCAGGGACAGTACCTACGAGCAGTACTTC.

This clone appeared a few times. The chain uses TRBV3-1 (or the pseudogene TRBV3-2) and TRBJ1-1; D perhaps matches TRBD1 (5 bases). Germline loops: CDR1 LGHDT, CDR2 YNNKEL (reference sequence). V gave up 1 base and J gave up 5 bases, with 11 bases separating them. The CDR3 length is 14 residues. CDR3 loop: CASSQAFGQTEAFF. The CDR3 DNA is TGTGCCAGCAGCCAAGCCTTCGGACAAACTGAAGCTTTCTTT.

The gene calls are TRBV10-3 and TRBJ2-7; 11 positions agree with TRBD1. From germline, CDR1 is ENHRY and CDR2 SYGVKD. V lost 6 bases to trimming and J lost 6 bases; unmatched junction nucleotides: 10. This CDR3 is 15 amino acids long. The CDR3 loop reads CAISNGQGALSEQYF. As DNA, the CDR3 is TGTGCCATCAGCAACGGACAGGGGGCATTAAGCGAGCAGTACTTC.

The chain is built from TRBV5-1 and TRBJ2-1; 8 bases line up with TRBD2. This CDR3 has 13 residues. Germline V gene sequence: CDR1 SGHRS, CDR2 YFSETQ. J lost 9 bases, V lost 4 bases, and 6 bases had no gene match. CDR3 bases: TGCGCCAGCAGCCCTAGCGGGTCAAGTGAGCAGTTCTTC. As protein: CASSPSGSSEQFF. The whole variable domain, remainder taken from reference TRBV5-1 and TRBJ2-1, is KAGVTQTPRYLIKTRGQQVTLSCSPISGHRSVSWYQQTPGQGLQFLFEYFSETQRNKGNFPGRFSGRQFSNSRSEMNVSTLELGDSALYLCASSPSGSSEQFFGPGTRLTVL.

The V and J genes are TRBV5-1 and TRBJ2-7; TRBD1 matches 7 bases. The trim removed 5 bases at V and 1 base at J, leaving 9 bases unmatched. The CDR3 is made up of 15 amino acids. Germline loops: CDR1 SGHRS, CDR2 YFSETQ. CDR3 amino acids: CASRDPTGKSYEQYF. CDR3 in DNA: TGCGCCAGCAGAGACCCGACAGGGAAGTCCTACGAGCAGTACTTC.

The rearrangement links TRBV11-2 to TRBJ2-3, with 9 bases lining up with TRBD2. Germline V CDR1 and CDR2: SGHAT, FQNNGV. The CDR3 length is 18 residues. Losses at the gene ends were 1 base for V and 1 base for J; bases not matched to a gene: 9. CDR3 nucleotides: TGTGCCAGCAGCTTAGCAGGGGCTAGCGGGATACGCACAGATACGCAGTATTTT. Amino acids: CASSLAGASGIRTDTQYF.